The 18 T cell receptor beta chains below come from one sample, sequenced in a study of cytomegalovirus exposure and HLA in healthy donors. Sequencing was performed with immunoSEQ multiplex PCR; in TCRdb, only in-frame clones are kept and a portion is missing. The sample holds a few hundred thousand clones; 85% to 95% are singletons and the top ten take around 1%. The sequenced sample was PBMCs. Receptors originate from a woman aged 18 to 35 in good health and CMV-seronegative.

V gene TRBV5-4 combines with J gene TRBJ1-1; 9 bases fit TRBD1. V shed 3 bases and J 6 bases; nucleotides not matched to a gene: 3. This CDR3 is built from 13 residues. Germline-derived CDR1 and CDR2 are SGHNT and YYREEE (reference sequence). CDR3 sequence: CASSSQGAPEAFF. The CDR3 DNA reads TGTGCCAGCAGCTCACAGGGGGCACCTGAAGCTTTCTTT.

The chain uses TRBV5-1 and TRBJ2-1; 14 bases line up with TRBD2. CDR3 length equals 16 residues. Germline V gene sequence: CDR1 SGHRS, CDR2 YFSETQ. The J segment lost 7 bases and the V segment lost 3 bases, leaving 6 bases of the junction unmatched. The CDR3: CASSSAGTSGRNEQFF. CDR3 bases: TGCGCCAGCAGCTCGGCCGGGACTAGCGGGAGAAATGAGCAGTTCTTC.

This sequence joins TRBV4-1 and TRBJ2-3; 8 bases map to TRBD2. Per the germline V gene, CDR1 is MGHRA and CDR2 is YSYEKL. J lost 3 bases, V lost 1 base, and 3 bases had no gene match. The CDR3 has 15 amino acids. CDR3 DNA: TGCGCCAGCAGCCAAGTCACGGGAGGGACAGATACGCAGTATTTT. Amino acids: CASSQVTGGTDTQYF.

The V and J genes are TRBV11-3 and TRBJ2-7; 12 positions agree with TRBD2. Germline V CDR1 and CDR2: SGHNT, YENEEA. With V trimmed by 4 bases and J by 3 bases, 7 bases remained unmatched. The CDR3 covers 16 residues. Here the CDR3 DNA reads TGTGCCAGCAGCTCAGCAGGACTAGCGGGGAGCTACGAGCAGTACTTC. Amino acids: CASSSAGLAGSYEQYF.

In DNA form, the CDR3 reads TGTGCCAGCAGTGAAGCGGCGGGACAGGGGAACGGGGAGCTGTTTTTT. Residues: CASSEAAGQGNGELFF. V usage is TRBV2 and J usage is TRBJ2-2, with 10 bases aligning to TRBD1. This CDR3 has 16 amino acids. CDR1 and CDR2 (germline): SNHLY, FYNNEI. With V trimmed by 0 bases and J by 7 bases, 5 bases remained unmatched.

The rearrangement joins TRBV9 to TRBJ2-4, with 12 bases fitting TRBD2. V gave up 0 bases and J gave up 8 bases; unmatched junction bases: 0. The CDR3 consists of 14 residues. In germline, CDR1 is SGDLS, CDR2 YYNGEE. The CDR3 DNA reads TGTGCCAGCAGCGTAGGACTAGCGGGAGACATTCAGTACTTC. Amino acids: CASSVGLAGDIQYF.

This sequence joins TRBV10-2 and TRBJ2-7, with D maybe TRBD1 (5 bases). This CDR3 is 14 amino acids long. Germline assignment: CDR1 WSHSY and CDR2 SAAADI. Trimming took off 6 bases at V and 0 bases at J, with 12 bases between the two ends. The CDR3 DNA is TGCGCCAGCAGAAGGCAGGACAACTCCTACGAGCAGTACTTC. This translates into CASRRQDNSYEQYF.

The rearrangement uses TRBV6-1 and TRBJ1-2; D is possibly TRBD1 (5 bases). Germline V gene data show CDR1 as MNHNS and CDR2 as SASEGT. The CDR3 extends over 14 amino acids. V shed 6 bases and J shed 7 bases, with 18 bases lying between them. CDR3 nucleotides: TGTGCCAGCAGCGGGACTCAGTATCGGGGTGGCTACACCTTC. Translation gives CASSGTQYRGGYTF.

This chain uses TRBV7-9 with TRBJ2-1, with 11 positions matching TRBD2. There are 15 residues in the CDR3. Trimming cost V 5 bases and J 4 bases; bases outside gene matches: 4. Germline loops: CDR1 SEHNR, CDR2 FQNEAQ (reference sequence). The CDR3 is CASSIRTSGYNEQFF. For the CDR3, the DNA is TGTGCCAGCAGCATTCGGACTAGCGGGTACAATGAGCAGTTCTTC.

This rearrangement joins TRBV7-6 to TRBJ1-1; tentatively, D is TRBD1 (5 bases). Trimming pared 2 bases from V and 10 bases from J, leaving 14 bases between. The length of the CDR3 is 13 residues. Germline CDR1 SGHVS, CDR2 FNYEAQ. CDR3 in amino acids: CASSLMEGGVAFF. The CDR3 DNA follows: TGTGCCAGCAGCTTAATGGAGGGAGGGGTAGCTTTCTTT.

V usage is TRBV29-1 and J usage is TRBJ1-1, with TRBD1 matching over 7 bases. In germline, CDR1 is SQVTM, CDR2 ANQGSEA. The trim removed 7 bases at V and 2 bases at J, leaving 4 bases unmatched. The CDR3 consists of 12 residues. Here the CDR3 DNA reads TGCAGCGGGGGACAGATAAACACTGAAGCTTTCTTT. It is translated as CSGGQINTEAFF.

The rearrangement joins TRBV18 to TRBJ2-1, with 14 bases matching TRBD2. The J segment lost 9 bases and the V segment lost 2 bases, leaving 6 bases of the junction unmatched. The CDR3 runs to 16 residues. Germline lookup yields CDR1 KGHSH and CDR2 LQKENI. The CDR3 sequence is CASSPGTSGRGSEQFF. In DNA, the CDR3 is TGTGCCAGCTCACCAGGGACTAGCGGGAGAGGTAGTGAGCAGTTCTTC. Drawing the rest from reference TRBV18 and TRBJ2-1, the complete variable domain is NAGVMQNPRHLVRRRGQEARLRCSPMKGHSHVYWYRQLPEEGLKFMVYLQKENIIDESGMPKERFSAEFPKEGPSILRIQQVVRGDSAAYFCASSPGTSGRGSEQFFGPGTRLTVL.

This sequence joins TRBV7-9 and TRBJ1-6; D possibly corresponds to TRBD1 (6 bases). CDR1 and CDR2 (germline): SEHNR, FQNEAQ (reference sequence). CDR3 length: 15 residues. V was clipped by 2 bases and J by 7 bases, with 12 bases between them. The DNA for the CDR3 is TGTGCCAGCAGCTTAATATCACAGGGCAATTCACCCCTCCACTTT. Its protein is CASSLISQGNSPLHF.

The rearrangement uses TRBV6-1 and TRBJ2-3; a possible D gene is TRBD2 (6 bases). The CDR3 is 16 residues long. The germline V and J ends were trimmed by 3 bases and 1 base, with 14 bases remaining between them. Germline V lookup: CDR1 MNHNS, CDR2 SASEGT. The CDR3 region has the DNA TGTGCCAGCAGTGAGACGCCGGGACTCCGCACAGATACGCAGTATTTT. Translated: CASSETPGLRTDTQYF.

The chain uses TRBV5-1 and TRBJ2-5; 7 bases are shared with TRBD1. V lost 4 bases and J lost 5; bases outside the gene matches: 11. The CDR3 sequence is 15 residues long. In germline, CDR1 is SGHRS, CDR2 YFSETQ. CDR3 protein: CASSHDTDRWETQYF. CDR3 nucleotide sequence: TGCGCCAGCAGCCATGATACGGACAGGTGGGAGACCCAGTACTTC.

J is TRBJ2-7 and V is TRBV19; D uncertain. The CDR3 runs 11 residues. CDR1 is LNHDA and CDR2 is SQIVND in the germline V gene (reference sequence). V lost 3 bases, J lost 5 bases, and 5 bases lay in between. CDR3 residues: CASSMRNEQYF. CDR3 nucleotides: TGTGCCAGTAGTATGCGTAACGAGCAGTACTTC.

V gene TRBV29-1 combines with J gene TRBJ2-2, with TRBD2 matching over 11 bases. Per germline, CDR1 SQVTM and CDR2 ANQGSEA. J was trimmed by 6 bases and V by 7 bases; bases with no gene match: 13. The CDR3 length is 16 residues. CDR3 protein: CSAPYPGTSGSGELFF. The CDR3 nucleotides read TGCAGCGCCCCCTACCCCGGGACTAGCGGATCCGGGGAGCTGTTTTTT.

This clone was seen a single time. The CDR3 protein is CASSVSAGEIGIKQETQYF. The DNA for the CDR3 is TGTGCCAGCAGCGTCTCAGCGGGGGAAATAGGAATAAAACAAGAGACCCAGTACTTC. This chain joins TRBV9 and TRBJ2-5; 8 bases match TRBD2. J was trimmed by 2 bases and V by 2 bases; bases with no gene match: 17. The CDR3 has 19 residues. Germline-derived CDR1 and CDR2 are SGDLS and YYNGEE.